The clone carrying this TCR beta chain has a single count. Its antigen is currently unknown. This sample stems from a study of tumor-infiltrating lymphocytes in primary liver carcinoma. Turning to the study itself: Roughly 3.5 to 7.13 million productive TCRbeta reads were obtained per sample, with similar numbers across tissue types.

Germline CDR1 reads SGHAT; CDR2 reads FQNNGV. Trimming took 0 bases from V and 9 from J, leaving 15 bases between them. This CDR3 has 15 residues. Starting material for RNA and DNA co-extraction consisted of about 20-30 mg of unsorted bulk tissue. The patients carried chronic HBV infection and had received no treatment. Sampling was performed at five separate regions of each tumor. The investigators made TCR beta cDNA from about 500 ng total RNA, using a constant-region primer. Employing slightly modified ARM-PCR, three nested multiplex PCR rounds were run, and these gave rise to the TCR beta libraries. TRBV1-TRBV30 forward primers paired with a C-beta reverse primer drove the first two PCR rounds, roughly 9 cycles each. TCRdb reprocessed the multiplex PCR reads with MiXCR, giving one entry per CDR3 protein. The sample consists of approximately 110,000 distinct CDR3 sequences, 55% to 75% of them appearing once.

Overall study results and limits: Relative to blood, tumors carried a significantly larger fraction of the repertoire in their top 250 clones (p = 0.039).

The specimen sequenced was liver tumor tissue from sampling region 1. Documented subset: tumor region T1, superior pole. The clonotype was recovered from a woman in her fifties or sixties with primary liver carcinoma and hepatitis B virus infection. V usage is TRBV11-2 and J usage is TRBJ2-4, with D tentatively TRBD1 (5 bases). DNA of the CDR3: TGTGCCAGCAGCTTAGAACAGGTTAGCCAGGCCATTCAGTACTTC. Translation gives CASSLEQVSQAIQYF.